This passage covers 14 T cell receptor beta chains from one sample sequenced in a study of T cell responses to AZD1222 COVID-19 vaccine. Repertoires were generated with immunoSEQ multiplex PCR, while TCRdb's copy carries only in-frame clones and drops some. The sample shows some 130,000 clones, over 90% of them seen only once. The sample in question was peripheral blood, obtained on day 0 of AZD1222 vaccination. The receptors stem from an adult in good health.

V usage is TRBV11-3 and J usage is TRBJ1-2; D is ambiguous. The CDR3 runs to 13 residues. Between the trimmed V and J ends, which lost 5 bases and 7 bases, there was a span of 14 bases. The germline V gene has CDR1 SGHNT and CDR2 YENEEA. This CDR3 reads CASSRESGFGYTF. CDR3 bases: TGTGCCAGCAGCCGCGAGTCAGGCTTTGGCTACACCTTC. The full variable domain, with the rest looked up from reference TRBV11-3 and TRBJ1-2, is EAGVVQSPRYKIIEKKQPVAFWCNPISGHNTLYWYLQNLGQGPELLIRYENEEAVDDSQLPKDRFSAERLKGVDSTLKIQPAELGDSAVYLCASSRESGFGYTFGSGTRLTVV.

CDR3 bases: TGTGCCAGCAGAAGACAGGGCACTCCACTTAACTATGGCTACACCTTC. The encoded protein is CASRRQGTPLNYGYTF. The rearrangement links TRBV27 to TRBJ1-2; TRBD1 aligns across 7 bases. V gave up 6 bases and J gave up 1 base; unmatched junction bases: 11. The CDR3 spans 16 residues. Looked up from germline, CDR1 is MNHEY and CDR2 is SMNVEV (reference sequence).

The CDR3 DNA follows: TGTGCCAGCAGTAAACAGGGGAAGAGTGAAGCTTTCTTT. This gives the protein CASSKQGKSEAFF. V is TRBV6-2 or TRBV6-3 and J is TRBJ1-1, with TRBD1 matching 7 bases. V shed 5 bases and J 7 bases; nucleotides not matched to a gene: 7. CDR3 length equals 13 residues. Germline loops: CDR1 MNHEY, CDR2 SVGEGT.

The rearrangement uses TRBV3-1 (or the pseudogene TRBV3-2) and TRBJ2-5, with D hard to call. Germline V gives CDR1 LGHDT, CDR2 YNNKEL (reference sequence). V was pared by 5 bases and J by 5 bases, with 15 bases between. The CDR3 covers 14 residues. CDR3 region: CASSTYGRLETQYF. CDR3 nucleotides: TGTGCCAGCAGCACCTACGGCCGGCTGGAGACCCAGTACTTC.

This chain connects TRBV27 to TRBJ1-6; D is perhaps TRBD1 (6 bases). Germline CDR1 is MNHEY and CDR2 is SMNVEV (reference sequence). The CDR3 covers 13 residues. V was clipped by 8 bases and J by 7 bases, with 12 bases between them. The CDR3 sequence: CASGRTDNSPLHF. DNA of the CDR3: TGTGCCAGCGGGCGGACAGACAATTCACCCCTCCACTTT.

The V gene is TRBV27, the J gene TRBJ1-1; unclear D gene. There are 12 residues in the CDR3. V gave up 5 bases and J gave up 10 bases, with 14 bases separating them. CDR1 and CDR2 from the germline V gene are MNHEY and SMNVEV (reference sequence). The CDR3 coding sequence is TGTGCCAGCAGTCAGCTAGGGTCGGGAGCTTTCTTT. It specifies CASSQLGSGAFF.

V gene TRBV10-3 combines with J gene TRBJ1-1, with D hard to call. Germline V CDR1 and CDR2: ENHRY, SYGVKD. V shed 4 bases and J shed 3 bases, with 3 bases lying between them. The CDR3 sequence is 11 residues long. This CDR3 is CAISVDTEAFF. The CDR3 nucleotides read TGTGCCATCAGTGTCGACACTGAAGCTTTCTTT.

This sequence joins TRBV5-4 and TRBJ1-2; 7 bases match TRBD1. V shed 4 bases and J 7 bases; nucleotides not matched to a gene: 13. CDR1 is SGHNT, CDR2 YYREEE, per germline (reference sequence). The CDR3 sequence is 15 residues long. CDR3 in amino acids: CASSPTGRGQSGYTF. The CDR3 bases are TGTGCCAGCAGCCCCACCGGTAGGGGGCAGTCTGGCTACACCTTC.

The chain uses TRBV7-2 and TRBJ1-2, with D uncertain. V lost 3 bases and J 5 bases, leaving 7 bases between the germline ends. The CDR3 has 12 residues. Germline lookup yields CDR1 SGHTA and CDR2 FQGNSA. The CDR3 sequence: CASSFSGYGYTF. For the CDR3, the DNA is TGTGCCAGCAGCTTCTCGGGGTATGGCTACACCTTC.

This clone has a single count. CDR3: CAISEMIDYGYTF. CDR3 sequence (DNA): TGTGCCATCAGTGAAATGATAGACTATGGCTACACCTTC. The V call is TRBV10-3, the J call TRBJ1-2; no clear D gene. The V gene lost 3 bases and the J gene lost 3 bases, with 8 bases spanning the gap. The CDR3 runs 13 residues. Germline assignment: CDR1 ENHRY and CDR2 SYGVKD.

The chain has TRBV6-6 and TRBJ2-1; the match to TRBD2 covers 9 bases. V shed 4 bases and J 4 bases; nucleotides not matched to a gene: 5. Germline values: CDR1 MNHNY, CDR2 SVGAGI (reference sequence). The CDR3 has 15 residues. The CDR3 loop reads CASSLAGDRYNEQFF. CDR3 nucleotides: TGTGCCAGCAGTTTAGCGGGGGATAGGTACAATGAGCAGTTCTTC.

This clone was observed a single time. The chain combines TRBV30 with TRBJ1-2; possible D gene TRBD1, 5 bases. V was clipped by 3 bases and J by 4 bases, with 15 bases between them. This CDR3 has 14 residues. The V gene's germline CDR1 is GTSNPN and CDR2 SVGIG (reference sequence). CDR3 loop: CAWSDLGATYGYTF. The CDR3 DNA reads TGTGCCTGGAGCGATCTCGGGGCAACCTATGGCTACACCTTC.

The rearrangement joins TRBV15 to TRBJ1-5; no definite D call. Germline V gene data show CDR1 as LNHNV and CDR2 as YYDKDF (reference sequence). This CDR3 region has 12 residues. V lost 0 bases and J 5 bases, leaving 2 bases between the germline ends. CDR3 coding DNA: TGTGCCACCAGCAGAGATCATCAGCCCCAGCATTTT. This encodes CATSRDHQPQHF.

The V call is TRBV27, the J call TRBJ1-1; no definite D call. With 5 bases removed from V and 3 bases from J, the gap between germline ends came to 10 bases. The CDR3 length is 13 residues. Germline CDR1 MNHEY, CDR2 SMNVEV (reference sequence). The CDR3 DNA reads TGTGCCAGCAGTGCACGTCGGTACACTGAAGCTTTCTTT. Translation gives CASSARRYTEAFF.